The clone carrying this T cell receptor beta chain was counted a few times. Its antigen is as yet unknown. The record originates from a study of cytotoxic CD8 clonotypes in ibrutinib-treated CLL. Depth targeted 1 in 200,000 to 1 in 1 million T cells, averaging 10x coverage per clonotype. The table came from immunoSEQ multiplex PCR; TCRdb's copy has only in-frame clones and leaves some out. The sample has tens of thousands of clones; 55% to 75% are singletons. Broader study findings: Higher clonality was seen at ibrutinib response and a return toward baseline at progression. Baseline levels of clonality went above those of age-matched healthy donors and moved with circulating CD8+ T-cell counts.

Germline V gene lookup returns CDR1 SGDLS and CDR2 YYNGEE. V lost 3 bases to trimming and J lost 0 bases, with 10 bases between them. The CDR3 runs 15 residues. The specimen was PBMCs, collected after 12 months of ibrutinib treatment. The V call is TRBV9, the J call TRBJ1-5; tentatively, D is TRBD1 (6 bases). This TCR was sampled from a human donor with chronic lymphocytic leukemia. CDR3 region: CASSAGTLSNQPQHF. CDR3 DNA: TGTGCCAGCAGCGCCGGGACACTTAGCAATCAGCCCCAGCATTTT.